Listed below are T cell receptor beta chains from one sample, sequenced in a study of patients and donors after allogeneic stem cell transplantation. TCRdb ran MiXCR on the RT-PCR reads and lists one entry per CDR3 protein. Among about 960,000 distinct CDR3 sequences listed, about a sixth were seen once. The sequencing input was blood, either unsorted or a sorted T cell fraction (not recorded which). The source of these receptors is a human donor who was either an allogeneic HSCT recipient or a stem cell or donor lymphocyte infusion donor (not recorded which). It is not recorded whose cells these are; they may come from a transplant donor. Both conserved end residues are part of each CDR3. The order of the fields is D gene, CDR3 length, V gene, J gene, clone size, CDR3 protein, CDR3 DNA. D genes are given only for firm matches. Clone size appears in some rows only: once, few, many, or a class for an expanded clone.

d_gene: -
len: 16
v_gene: TRBV12-5
j_gene: TRBJ2-2
abundance: few
CDR3aa: CASGPDRFANTGELFF
CDR3nt: TGTGCTAGTGGGCCCGACAGGTTCGCGAACACCGGGGAGCTGTTTTTT

d_gene: -
len: 16
v_gene: TRBV5-1
j_gene: TRBJ2-1
abundance: -
CDR3aa: CASSLEPQGAYNEQFF
CDR3nt: TGCGCCAGCAGCTTGGAACCACAGGGAGCGTACAATGAGCAGTTCTTC

d_gene: TRBD2
len: 16
v_gene: TRBV14
j_gene: TRBJ2-1
abundance: few
CDR3aa: CASSPGTSVSYNEQFF
CDR3nt: TGTGCCAGCAGCCCGGGGACTAGCGTCTCCTACAATGAGCAGTTCTTC

d_gene: -
len: 14
v_gene: TRBV27
j_gene: TRBJ1-2
abundance: few
CDR3aa: CASTTPHRAEGYTF
CDR3nt: TGTGCCAGCACCACCCCTCACAGGGCTGAAGGCTACACCTTC

d_gene: -
len: 15
v_gene: TRBV5-1
j_gene: TRBJ1-2
abundance: -
CDR3aa: CASSAPGTPSYGYTF
CDR3nt: TGCGCCAGCAGCGCACCCGGGACACCGAGCTATGGCTACACCTTC

d_gene: TRBD2
len: 13
v_gene: TRBV30
j_gene: TRBJ2-7
abundance: -
CDR3aa: CAWSPGRTYEQYF
CDR3nt: TGTGCCTGGAGTCCCGGGAGGACCTACGAGCAGTACTTC

d_gene: -
len: 16
v_gene: TRBV4-2
j_gene: TRBJ2-2
abundance: few
CDR3aa: CASSDRDHRSTGELFF
CDR3nt: TGTGCCAGCAGCGACCGGGACCACCGTAGCACCGGGGAGCTGTTTTTT

d_gene: -
len: 13
v_gene: TRBV11-3
j_gene: TRBJ2-5
abundance: -
CDR3aa: CASSHIYGETQYF
CDR3nt: TGTGCCAGCAGCCACATCTACGGGGAGACCCAGTACTTC

d_gene: -
len: 15
v_gene: TRBV5-1
j_gene: TRBJ2-6
abundance: few
CDR3aa: CASSTRGGGANVLTF
CDR3nt: TGCGCCAGCAGCACTAGGGGTGGTGGGGCCAACGTCCTGACTTTC

d_gene: -
len: 17
v_gene: TRBV3-1
j_gene: TRBJ2-5
abundance: once
CDR3aa: CASSQVFRRAGGKTQYF
CDR3nt: TGTGCCAGCAGCCAAGTTTTTCGGCGAGCCGGGGGAAAGACCCAGTACTTC

d_gene: TRBD2
len: 14
v_gene: TRBV6-1
j_gene: TRBJ2-5
abundance: few
CDR3aa: CANTPTSAQETQYF
CDR3nt: TGTGCCAACACTCCTACTAGCGCCCAAGAGACCCAGTACTTC

d_gene: TRBD1
len: 15
v_gene: TRBV2
j_gene: TRBJ2-7
abundance: -
CDR3aa: CASSRQGAEAYEQYF
CDR3nt: TGTGCCAGCAGTAGACAGGGGGCAGAGGCCTACGAGCAGTACTTC

d_gene: -
len: 15
v_gene: TRBV20-1
j_gene: TRBJ2-5
abundance: -
CDR3aa: CSARDLRKPQETQYF
CDR3nt: TGCAGTGCTAGAGATTTGAGAAAACCCCAAGAGACCCAGTACTTC

d_gene: -
len: 13
v_gene: TRBV5-1
j_gene: TRBJ2-7
abundance: -
CDR3aa: CASSFEYSYEQYF
CDR3nt: TGCGCCAGCAGCTTCGAATACAGCTACGAGCAGTACTTC

d_gene: -
len: 15
v_gene: TRBV7-2
j_gene: TRBJ2-1
abundance: -
CDR3aa: CASSLALGEYNEQFF
CDR3nt: TGTGCCAGCAGCTTAGCTCTAGGGGAGTACAATGAGCAGTTCTTC

d_gene: -
len: 20
v_gene: TRBV7-8
j_gene: TRBJ2-7
abundance: -
CDR3aa: CASSLAGGREVIRIRNEQYF
CDR3nt: TGTGCCAGCAGCTTAGCGGGAGGCAGGGAGGTTATACGAATACGGAACGAGCAGTACTTC

d_gene: -
len: 14
v_gene: TRBV12-3/TRBV12-4
j_gene: TRBJ1-5
abundance: few
CDR3aa: CASSFTPGDQPQHF
CDR3nt: TGTGCCAGCAGTTTCACCCCTGGGGATCAGCCCCAGCATTTT

d_gene: TRBD1
len: 16
v_gene: TRBV7-6
j_gene: TRBJ1-6
abundance: -
CDR3aa: CASSDRTGSYNSPLHF
CDR3nt: TGTGCCAGCAGCGATAGGACAGGTTCATATAATTCACCCCTCCACTTT

d_gene: TRBD2
len: 17
v_gene: TRBV11-1
j_gene: TRBJ2-7
abundance: -
CDR3aa: CASSLRNLETSGNEQYF
CDR3nt: TGTGCCAGCAGCTTAAGAAATCTTGAGACTAGCGGGAACGAGCAGTACTTC

d_gene: -
len: 17
v_gene: TRBV7-2
j_gene: TRBJ2-7
abundance: -
CDR3aa: CASSLDVWGASNYEQYF
CDR3nt: TGTGCCAGCAGCTTAGATGTTTGGGGGGCTTCAAACTACGAGCAGTACTTC

d_gene: -
len: 17
v_gene: TRBV12-3/TRBV12-4
j_gene: TRBJ1-1
abundance: many
CDR3aa: CASSLALLGAKGTEAFF
CDR3nt: TGTGCCAGCAGTTTAGCCCTCCTCGGGGCTAAAGGGACTGAAGCTTTCTTT

d_gene: -
len: 15
v_gene: TRBV4-3
j_gene: TRBJ2-1
abundance: few
CDR3aa: CASSQESSAYNEQFF
CDR3nt: TGCGCCAGCAGCCAAGAGAGTTCAGCCTACAATGAGCAGTTCTTC

d_gene: TRBD2
len: 15
v_gene: TRBV20-1
j_gene: TRBJ2-7
abundance: many
CDR3aa: CSATRLAGGFYEQYF
CDR3nt: TGCAGTGCTACGAGACTAGCGGGGGGGTTTTACGAGCAGTACTTC

d_gene: TRBD1
len: 17
v_gene: TRBV20-1
j_gene: TRBJ1-2
abundance: -
CDR3aa: CSAREGRGLVYMDGYTF
CDR3nt: TGCAGTGCTAGAGAGGGCAGGGGGCTGGTCTATATGGACGGCTACACCTTC

d_gene: -
len: 14
v_gene: TRBV7-8
j_gene: TRBJ1-1
abundance: -
CDR3aa: CASSLGPGACEAFF
CDR3nt: TGTGCCAGCAGCTTAGGTCCCGGGGCATGTGAAGCTTTCTTT

d_gene: -
len: 16
v_gene: TRBV18
j_gene: TRBJ2-1
abundance: few
CDR3aa: CASSPPGAQWSHEQFF
CDR3nt: TGTGCCAGCTCACCACCGGGCGCCCAGTGGAGCCATGAGCAGTTCTTC

d_gene: -
len: 13
v_gene: TRBV6-5
j_gene: TRBJ2-7
abundance: many
CDR3aa: CASSYGRGYEQYF
CDR3nt: TGTGCCAGCAGTTACGGTCGTGGTTACGAGCAGTACTTC

d_gene: -
len: 13
v_gene: TRBV6-1
j_gene: TRBJ1-1
abundance: -
CDR3aa: CASSRGERTEAFF
CDR3nt: TGTGCCAGCAGCCGAGGAGAGAGGACTGAAGCTTTCTTT

d_gene: TRBD1
len: 16
v_gene: TRBV6-2/TRBV6-3
j_gene: TRBJ2-3
abundance: -
CDR3aa: CASSDLRTGWKDTQYF
CDR3nt: TGTGCCAGCAGTGACCTCCGGACAGGGTGGAAAGATACGCAGTATTTT

d_gene: TRBD2
len: 15
v_gene: TRBV7-9
j_gene: TRBJ2-7
abundance: -
CDR3aa: CASSYVAGGINEQYF
CDR3nt: TGTGCCAGCAGCTACGTAGCGGGAGGAATAAACGAGCAGTACTTC

d_gene: TRBD1
len: 16
v_gene: TRBV14
j_gene: TRBJ2-7
abundance: few
CDR3aa: CASSRDQTGAAGEQYF
CDR3nt: TGTGCCAGCAGCCGAGATCAGACAGGGGCAGCAGGCGAGCAGTACTTC

d_gene: TRBD1
len: 13
v_gene: TRBV5-1
j_gene: TRBJ2-1
abundance: few
CDR3aa: CASSPNRQGQQFF
CDR3nt: TGCGCCAGCAGCCCCAACCGACAGGGGCAGCAGTTCTTC

d_gene: -
len: 12
v_gene: TRBV27
j_gene: TRBJ2-1
abundance: few
CDR3aa: CASSPQRNEQFF
CDR3nt: TGTGCCAGCAGTCCACAGCGGAATGAGCAGTTCTTC

d_gene: -
len: 14
v_gene: TRBV4-3
j_gene: TRBJ1-3
abundance: few
CDR3aa: CASSQVGIGNTIYF
CDR3nt: TGCGCCAGCAGCCAAGTAGGGATCGGGAACACCATATATTTT

d_gene: -
len: 12
v_gene: TRBV6-2/TRBV6-3
j_gene: TRBJ2-1
abundance: few
CDR3aa: CASGGQNNEQFF
CDR3nt: TGTGCCTCAGGGGGGCAAAACAATGAGCAGTTCTTC

d_gene: -
len: 14
v_gene: TRBV20-1
j_gene: TRBJ2-7
abundance: few
CDR3aa: CSAREQGRGYEQYF
CDR3nt: TGCAGTGCTAGAGAACAGGGAAGGGGGTACGAGCAGTACTTC

d_gene: TRBD2
len: 20
v_gene: TRBV20-1
j_gene: TRBJ2-1
abundance: many
CDR3aa: CSANQLTSGRAAASYNEQFF
CDR3nt: TGCAGTGCTAATCAATTGACTAGCGGGAGGGCTGCGGCGTCCTACAATGAGCAGTTCTTC

d_gene: -
len: 16
v_gene: TRBV12-3/TRBV12-4
j_gene: TRBJ2-5
abundance: -
CDR3aa: CASSLPSGNYQETQYF
CDR3nt: TGTGCCAGCAGTTTACCCTCAGGGAATTACCAAGAGACCCAGTACTTC

d_gene: TRBD2
len: 17
v_gene: TRBV29-1
j_gene: TRBJ2-3
abundance: many
CDR3aa: CSVEDSIWLAGPDTQYF
CDR3nt: TGCAGCGTTGAAGATAGTATTTGGCTAGCGGGCCCAGATACGCAGTATTTT

d_gene: -
len: 13
v_gene: TRBV29-1
j_gene: TRBJ1-1
abundance: few
CDR3aa: CSVDRNLNTEAFF
CDR3nt: TGCAGCGTGGACAGAAACCTGAACACTGAAGCTTTCTTT

d_gene: TRBD2
len: 17
v_gene: TRBV18
j_gene: TRBJ2-1
abundance: few
CDR3aa: CASSPPRSPLAGGEQFF
CDR3nt: TGTGCCAGCTCACCTCCCCGGTCGCCACTAGCGGGAGGAGAGCAGTTCTTC

d_gene: -
len: 18
v_gene: TRBV14
j_gene: TRBJ1-3
abundance: few
CDR3aa: CASSQSTGLRPLGNTIYF
CDR3nt: TGTGCCAGCAGCCAATCCACGGGATTGCGACCTTTAGGAAACACCATATATTTT

d_gene: TRBD2
len: 16
v_gene: TRBV6-1
j_gene: TRBJ2-2
abundance: few
CDR3aa: CASRYWGGLNTGELFF
CDR3nt: TGTGCCAGCCGATATTGGGGGGGACTGAACACCGGGGAGCTGTTTTTT

d_gene: TRBD1
len: 15
v_gene: TRBV6-1
j_gene: TRBJ1-1
abundance: -
CDR3aa: CASSNRGPGITEAFF
CDR3nt: TGTGCCAGCAGCAACAGGGGGCCTGGAATCACTGAAGCTTTCTTT

d_gene: -
len: 14
v_gene: TRBV20-1
j_gene: TRBJ1-1
abundance: -
CDR3aa: CSTPDRASNTEAFF
CDR3nt: TGCAGTACCCCGGACAGAGCCTCGAACACTGAAGCTTTCTTT

d_gene: -
len: 13
v_gene: TRBV19
j_gene: TRBJ2-5
abundance: -
CDR3aa: CATTPITGGTQYF
CDR3nt: TGTGCCACCACCCCTATTACCGGGGGGACCCAGTACTTC

d_gene: TRBD2
len: 15
v_gene: TRBV12-3/TRBV12-4
j_gene: TRBJ2-5
abundance: -
CDR3aa: CASGGPGGPPETQYF
CDR3nt: TGTGCCAGCGGGGGGCCGGGGGGGCCTCCAGAGACCCAGTACTTC

d_gene: -
len: 16
v_gene: TRBV7-9
j_gene: TRBJ2-5
abundance: -
CDR3aa: CASSLQVRANQETQYF
CDR3nt: TGTGCCAGCAGCTTACAGGTCAGGGCCAACCAAGAGACCCAGTACTTC

d_gene: TRBD2
len: 15
v_gene: TRBV20-1
j_gene: TRBJ2-1
abundance: few
CDR3aa: CSASRLAGEYNEQFF
CDR3nt: TGCAGTGCTAGCAGACTAGCGGGGGAGTACAATGAGCAGTTCTTC

d_gene: -
len: 13
v_gene: TRBV9
j_gene: TRBJ2-1
abundance: few
CDR3aa: CASSVGSSNEQFF
CDR3nt: TGTGCCAGCAGCGTAGGATCCAGCAATGAGCAGTTCTTC

d_gene: TRBD2
len: 17
v_gene: TRBV5-4
j_gene: TRBJ2-1
abundance: few
CDR3aa: CASSTGTSWSSYNEQFF
CDR3nt: TGTGCCAGCAGCACCGGGACTAGCTGGAGCTCCTACAATGAGCAGTTCTTC

d_gene: TRBD2
len: 16
v_gene: TRBV5-1
j_gene: TRBJ2-7
abundance: few
CDR3aa: CASSSSGTSGTYEQYF
CDR3nt: TGCGCCAGCAGCAGCTCCGGGACTAGCGGTACCTACGAGCAGTACTTC

d_gene: TRBD1
len: 14
v_gene: TRBV27
j_gene: TRBJ2-7
abundance: -
CDR3aa: CASSPYRGTYEQYF
CDR3nt: TGTGCCAGCAGTCCATACAGGGGAACCTACGAGCAGTACTTC